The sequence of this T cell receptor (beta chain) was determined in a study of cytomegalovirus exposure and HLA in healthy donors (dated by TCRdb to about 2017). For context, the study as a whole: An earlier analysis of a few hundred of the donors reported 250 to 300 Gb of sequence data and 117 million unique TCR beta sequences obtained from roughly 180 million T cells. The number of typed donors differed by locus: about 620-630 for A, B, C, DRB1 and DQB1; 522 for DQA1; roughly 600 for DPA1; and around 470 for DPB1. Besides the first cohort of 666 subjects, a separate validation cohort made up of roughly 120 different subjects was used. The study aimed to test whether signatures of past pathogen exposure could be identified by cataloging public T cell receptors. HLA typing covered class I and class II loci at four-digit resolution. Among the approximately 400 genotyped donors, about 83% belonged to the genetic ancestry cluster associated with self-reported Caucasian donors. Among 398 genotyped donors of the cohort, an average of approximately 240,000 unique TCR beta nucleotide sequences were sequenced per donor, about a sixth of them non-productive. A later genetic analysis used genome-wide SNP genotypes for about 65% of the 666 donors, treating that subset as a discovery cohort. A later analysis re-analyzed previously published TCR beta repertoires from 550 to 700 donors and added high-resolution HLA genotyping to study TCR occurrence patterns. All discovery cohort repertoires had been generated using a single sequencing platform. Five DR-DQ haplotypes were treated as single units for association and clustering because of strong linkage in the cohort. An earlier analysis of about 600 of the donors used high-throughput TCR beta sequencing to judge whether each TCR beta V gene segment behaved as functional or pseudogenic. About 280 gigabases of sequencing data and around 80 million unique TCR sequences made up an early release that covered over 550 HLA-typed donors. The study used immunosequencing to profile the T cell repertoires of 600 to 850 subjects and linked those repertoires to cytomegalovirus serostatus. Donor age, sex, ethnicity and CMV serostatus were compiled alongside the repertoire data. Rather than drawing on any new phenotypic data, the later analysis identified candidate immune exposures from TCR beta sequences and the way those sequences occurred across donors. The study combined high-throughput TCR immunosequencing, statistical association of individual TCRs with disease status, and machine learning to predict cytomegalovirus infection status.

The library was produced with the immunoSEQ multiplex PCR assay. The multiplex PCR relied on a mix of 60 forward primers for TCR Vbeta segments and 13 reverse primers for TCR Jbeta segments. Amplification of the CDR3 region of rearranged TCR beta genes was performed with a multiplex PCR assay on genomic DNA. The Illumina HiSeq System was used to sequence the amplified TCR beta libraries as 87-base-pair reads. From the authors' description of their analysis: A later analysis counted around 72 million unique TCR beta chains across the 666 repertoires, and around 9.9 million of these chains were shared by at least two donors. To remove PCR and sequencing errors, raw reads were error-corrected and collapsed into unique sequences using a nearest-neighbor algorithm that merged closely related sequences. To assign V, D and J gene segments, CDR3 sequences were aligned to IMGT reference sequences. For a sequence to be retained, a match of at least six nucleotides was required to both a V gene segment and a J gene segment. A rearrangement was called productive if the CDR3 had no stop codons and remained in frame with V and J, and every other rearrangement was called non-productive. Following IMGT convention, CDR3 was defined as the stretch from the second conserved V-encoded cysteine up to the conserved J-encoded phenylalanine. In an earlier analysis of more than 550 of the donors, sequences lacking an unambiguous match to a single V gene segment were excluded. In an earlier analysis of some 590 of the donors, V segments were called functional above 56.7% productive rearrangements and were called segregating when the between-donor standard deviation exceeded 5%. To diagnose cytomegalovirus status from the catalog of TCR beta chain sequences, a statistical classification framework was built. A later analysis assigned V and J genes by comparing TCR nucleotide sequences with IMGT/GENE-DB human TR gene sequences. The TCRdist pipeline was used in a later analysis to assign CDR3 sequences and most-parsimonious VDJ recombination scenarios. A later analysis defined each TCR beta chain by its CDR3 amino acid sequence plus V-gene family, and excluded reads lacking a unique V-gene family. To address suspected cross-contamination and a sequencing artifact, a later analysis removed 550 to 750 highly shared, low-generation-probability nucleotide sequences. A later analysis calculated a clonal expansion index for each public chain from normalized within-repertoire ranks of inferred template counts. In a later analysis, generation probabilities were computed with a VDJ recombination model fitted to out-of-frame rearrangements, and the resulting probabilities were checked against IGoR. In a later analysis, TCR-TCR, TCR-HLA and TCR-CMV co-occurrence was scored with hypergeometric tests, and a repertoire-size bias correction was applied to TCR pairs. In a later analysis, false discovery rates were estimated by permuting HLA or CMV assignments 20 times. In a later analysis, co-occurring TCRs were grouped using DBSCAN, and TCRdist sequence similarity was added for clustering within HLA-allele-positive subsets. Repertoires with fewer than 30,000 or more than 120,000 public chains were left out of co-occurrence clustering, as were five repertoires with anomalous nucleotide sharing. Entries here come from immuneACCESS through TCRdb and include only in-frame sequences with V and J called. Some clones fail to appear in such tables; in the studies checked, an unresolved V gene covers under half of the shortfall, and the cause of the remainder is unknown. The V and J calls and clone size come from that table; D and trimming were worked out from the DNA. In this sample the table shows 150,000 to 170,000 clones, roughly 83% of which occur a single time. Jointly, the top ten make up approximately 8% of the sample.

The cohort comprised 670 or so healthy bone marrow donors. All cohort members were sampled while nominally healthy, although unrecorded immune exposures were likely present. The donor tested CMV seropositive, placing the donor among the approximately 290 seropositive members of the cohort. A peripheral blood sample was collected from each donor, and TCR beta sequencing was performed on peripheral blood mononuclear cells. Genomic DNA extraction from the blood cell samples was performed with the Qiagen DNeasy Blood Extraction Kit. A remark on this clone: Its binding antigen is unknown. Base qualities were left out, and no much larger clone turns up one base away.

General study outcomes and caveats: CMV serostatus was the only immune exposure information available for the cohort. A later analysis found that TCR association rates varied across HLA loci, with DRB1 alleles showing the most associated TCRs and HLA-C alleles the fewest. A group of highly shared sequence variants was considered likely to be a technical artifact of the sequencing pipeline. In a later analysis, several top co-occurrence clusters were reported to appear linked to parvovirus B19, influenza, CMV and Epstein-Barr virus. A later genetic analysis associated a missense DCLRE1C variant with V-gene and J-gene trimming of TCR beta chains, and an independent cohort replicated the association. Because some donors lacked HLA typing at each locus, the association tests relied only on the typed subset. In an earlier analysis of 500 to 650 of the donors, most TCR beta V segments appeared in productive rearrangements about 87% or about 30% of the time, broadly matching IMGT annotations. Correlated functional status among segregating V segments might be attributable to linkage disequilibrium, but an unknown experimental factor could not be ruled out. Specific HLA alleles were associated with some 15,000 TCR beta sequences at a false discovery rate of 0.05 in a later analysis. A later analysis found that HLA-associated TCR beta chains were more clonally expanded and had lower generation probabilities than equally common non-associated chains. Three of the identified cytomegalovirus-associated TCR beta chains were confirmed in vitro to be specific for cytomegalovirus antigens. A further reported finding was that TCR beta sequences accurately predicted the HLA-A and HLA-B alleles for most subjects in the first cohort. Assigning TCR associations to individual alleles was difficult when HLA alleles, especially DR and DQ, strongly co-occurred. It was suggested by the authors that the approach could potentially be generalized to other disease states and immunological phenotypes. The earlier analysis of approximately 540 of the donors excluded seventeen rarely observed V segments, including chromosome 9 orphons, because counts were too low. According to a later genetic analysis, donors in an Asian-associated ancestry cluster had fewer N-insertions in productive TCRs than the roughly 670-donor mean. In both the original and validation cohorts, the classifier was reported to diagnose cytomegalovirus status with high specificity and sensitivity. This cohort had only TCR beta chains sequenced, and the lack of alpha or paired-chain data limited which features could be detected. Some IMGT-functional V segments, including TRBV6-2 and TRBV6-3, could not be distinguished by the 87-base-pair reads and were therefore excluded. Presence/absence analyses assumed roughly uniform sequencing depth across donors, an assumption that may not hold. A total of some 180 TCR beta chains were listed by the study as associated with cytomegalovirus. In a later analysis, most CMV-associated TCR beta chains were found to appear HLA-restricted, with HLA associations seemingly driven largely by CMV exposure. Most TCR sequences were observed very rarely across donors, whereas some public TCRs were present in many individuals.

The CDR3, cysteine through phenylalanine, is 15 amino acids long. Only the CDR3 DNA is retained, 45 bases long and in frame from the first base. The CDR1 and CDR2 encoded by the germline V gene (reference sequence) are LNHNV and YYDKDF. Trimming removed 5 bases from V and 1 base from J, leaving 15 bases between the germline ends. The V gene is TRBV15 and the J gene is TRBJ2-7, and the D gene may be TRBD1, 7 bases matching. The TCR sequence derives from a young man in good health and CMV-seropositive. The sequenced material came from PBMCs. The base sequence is TGTGCCACCAGCGGACAGGAGGGTACGTCCTACGAGCAGTACTTC. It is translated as CATSGQEGTSYEQYF. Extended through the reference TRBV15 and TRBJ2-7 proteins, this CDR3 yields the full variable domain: DAMVIQNPRYQVTQFGKPVTLSCSQTLNHNVMYWYQQKSSQAPKLLFHYYDKDFNNEADTPDNFQSRRPNTSFCFLDIRSPGLGDTAMYLCATSGQEGTSYEQYFGPGTRLTVT.